This passage covers 5 T cell receptor beta chains from one sample sequenced in a study of neurological immune-mediated disorders. TCRdb processed the 5' RACE reads anew with MiXCR; each CDR3 protein has one entry. The table has 20,000 to 25,000 distinct CDR3 sequences, around an eighth seen once. Sequencing was done on a sample of PBMCs. These receptor sequences come from a woman aged 60-70 years with HTLV-1-associated myelopathy (HAM/TSP).

This clonotype has ten or more counts. The chain combines TRBV5-1 with TRBJ1-3; TRBD1 matches at 10 bases. Germline CDR1 SGHRS, CDR2 YFSETQ. V lost 7 bases and J lost 2; bases outside the gene matches: 9. The CDR3 consists of 16 residues. The CDR3 DNA follows: TGCGCCAGCGGTACGGTCGGGACAGGGGCTGGAAACACCATATATTTT. Translated: CASGTVGTGAGNTIYF.

There are many counts of this clonotype. The chain joins TRBV5-4 to TRBJ2-2; weak D call: TRBD2 (5 bases). Trimming removed 1 base from V and 1 base from J, with 8 bases in between. The CDR3 contains 15 residues. The germline CDR1 and CDR2 sequences are SGHNT and YYREEE (reference sequence). The CDR3 sequence is CASSLKLVNTGELFF. CDR3 DNA: TGTGCCAGCAGCTTGAAACTAGTGAACACCGGGGAGCTGTTTTTT.

This clonotype was seen ten or more times. The chain recombines TRBV20-1 with TRBJ2-3, with D perhaps TRBD2 (6 bases). Trimming cost V 3 bases and J 2 bases, with 9 bases left between them. The CDR3 extends over 13 amino acids. Germline loops: CDR1 DFQATT, CDR2 SNEGSKA (reference sequence). In DNA, the CDR3 is TGCAGTGCTAGGGGGACTTCCACAGATACGCAGTATTTT. Translating it yields CSARGTSTDTQYF.

V usage is TRBV7-8 and J usage is TRBJ2-1; perhaps TRBD1 as D (6 bases). Trimming shortened V by 1 base and J by 12 bases, and 19 bases separated the two germline ends. The CDR3 loop spans 15 amino acids. Per the germline V gene, CDR1 is SGHVS and CDR2 is FQNEAQ. The CDR3 nucleotides read TGTGCCAGCAGCTTAGGGGGGCCTAGCACAGATACGCAGTTCTTC. This gives the protein CASSLGGPSTDTQFF.

At least ten counts were recorded for this clonotype. This chain uses TRBV5-1 with TRBJ2-1; 7 bases agree with TRBD1. The V gene end was trimmed by 5 bases and the J gene end by 0 bases; junction bases not matched to a gene: 5. This CDR3 is 15 amino acids long. Germline V gene lookup returns CDR1 SGHRS and CDR2 YFSETQ. The CDR3 sequence: CASRQGIDSYNEQFF. DNA of the CDR3: TGCGCCAGCAGACAGGGGATTGACTCCTACAATGAGCAGTTCTTC.